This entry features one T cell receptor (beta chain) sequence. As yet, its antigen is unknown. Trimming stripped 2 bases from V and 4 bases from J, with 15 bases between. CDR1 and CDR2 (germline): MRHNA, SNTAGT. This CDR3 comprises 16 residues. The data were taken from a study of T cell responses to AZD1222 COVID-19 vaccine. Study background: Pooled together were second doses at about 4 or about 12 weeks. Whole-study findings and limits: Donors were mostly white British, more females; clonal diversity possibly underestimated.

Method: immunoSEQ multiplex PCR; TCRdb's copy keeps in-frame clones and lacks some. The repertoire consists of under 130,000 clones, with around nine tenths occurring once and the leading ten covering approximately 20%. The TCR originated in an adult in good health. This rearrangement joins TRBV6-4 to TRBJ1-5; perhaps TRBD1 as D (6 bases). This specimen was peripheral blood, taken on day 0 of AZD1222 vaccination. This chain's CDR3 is CASSDEWDIPNQPQHF. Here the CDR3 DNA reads TGTGCCAGCAGTGACGAATGGGACATCCCGAATCAGCCCCAGCATTTT.